Listed below are T cell receptor beta chains from one sample, sequenced in a study of regulatory T cells in long-lasting Graves disease. TCRdb passed the multiplex PCR reads through MiXCR, listing each CDR3 protein once. Here the sample spans roughly 220,000 distinct CDR3 sequences, 15% to 20% being singletons. The sample here was peripheral blood mononuclear cells (PBMCs), taken at new diagnosis, from a patient treated with antithyroid drugs. The receptors were sampled from a female donor with Graves disease. The CDR3 runs from the conserved cysteine through the conserved F or W. A D gene is named only where the DNA matches it firmly. A clone size is listed for some rows: how often the clone was seen (once, few, many), or a class if it is expanded.

V gene	D gene	clone size	J gene	CDR3 DNA	CDR3 protein
TRBV5-6	NA	many	TRBJ2-3	TGTGCCAGCAGCGTATGGGAGTCGGATACGCAGTATTTT	CASSVWESDTQYF
TRBV7-6	NA	NA	TRBJ2-3	TGTGCCAGCAGCTTATCCCCGGGACAAAACACAGATACGCAGTATTTT	CASSLSPGQNTDTQYF
TRBV4-1	TRBD2	many	TRBJ2-5	TGCGCCAGCAGCCCCCGGGAGGTGGAGACCCAGTACTTC	CASSPREVETQYF
TRBV6-2/TRBV6-3	NA	many	TRBJ1-5	TGTGCCAGCAGTTACGAGGGGAGCGGAAGTCAGCCCCAGCATTTT	CASSYEGSGSQPQHF
TRBV6-5	NA	many	TRBJ1-5	TGTGCCAGCAGTTACAAGGGCAATCAGCCCCAGCATTTT	CASSYKGNQPQHF
TRBV5-1	NA	NA	TRBJ1-6	TGCGCCAGCAGCTTGGGACCAAATTCACCCCTCCACTTT	CASSLGPNSPLHF
TRBV7-3	NA	many	TRBJ2-7	TGTGCCAGCAGCTTAACCGTAACTGGCCCCCACGAGCAGTACTTC	CASSLTVTGPHEQYF
TRBV20-1	TRBD2	NA	TRBJ2-7	TGCAGTGCTAGACCTGGGACTAGCGGATACGAGCAGTACTTC	CSARPGTSGYEQYF
TRBV24-1	NA	many	TRBJ1-2	TGTGCCACCAGTGATTCCAGGGTTTGGGGCTACACCTTC	CATSDSRVWGYTF
TRBV20-1	NA	many	TRBJ1-3	TGCAGTGCTAGATGGGGCTCTGGAAACACCATATATTTT	CSARWGSGNTIYF
TRBV4-1	NA	many	TRBJ1-1	TGCGCCAGCAGCCGGTCAGACAGGAGGACTGAAGCTTTCTTT	CASSRSDRRTEAFF
TRBV11-2	TRBD1	many	TRBJ2-7	TGTGCCAGCAGCGTCCACAGGGGGCTCGACTACGAGCAGTACTTC	CASSVHRGLDYEQYF